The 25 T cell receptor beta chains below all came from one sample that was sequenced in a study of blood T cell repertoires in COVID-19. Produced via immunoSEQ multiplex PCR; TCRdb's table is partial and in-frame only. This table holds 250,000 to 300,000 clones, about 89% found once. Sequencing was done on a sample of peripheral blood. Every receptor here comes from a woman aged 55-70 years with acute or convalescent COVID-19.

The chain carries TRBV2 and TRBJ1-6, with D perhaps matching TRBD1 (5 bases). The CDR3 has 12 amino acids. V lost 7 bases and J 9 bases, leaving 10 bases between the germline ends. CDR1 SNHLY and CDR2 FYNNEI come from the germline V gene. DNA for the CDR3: TGTGCCAGCAAGGGGCAGGCTTCACCCCTCCACTTT. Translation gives CASKGQASPLHF.

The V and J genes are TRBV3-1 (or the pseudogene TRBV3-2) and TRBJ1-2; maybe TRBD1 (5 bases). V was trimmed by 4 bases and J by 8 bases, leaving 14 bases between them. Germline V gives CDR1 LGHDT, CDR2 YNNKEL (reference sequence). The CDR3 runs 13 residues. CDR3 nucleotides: TGTGCCAGCAGCCCCTTGGACAAGTGGGGCTACACCTTC. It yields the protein CASSPLDKWGYTF.

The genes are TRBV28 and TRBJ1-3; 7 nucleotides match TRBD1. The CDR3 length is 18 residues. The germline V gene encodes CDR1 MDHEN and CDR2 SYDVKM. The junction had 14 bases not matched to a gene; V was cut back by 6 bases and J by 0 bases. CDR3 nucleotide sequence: TGTGCCAGCAGCCGACCGGGACAGAGTCTCCACTCTGGAAACACCATATATTTT. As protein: CASSRPGQSLHSGNTIYF. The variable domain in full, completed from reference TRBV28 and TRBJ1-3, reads DVKVTQSSRYLVKRTGEKVFLECVQDMDHENMFWYRQDPGLGLRLIYFSYDVKMKEKGDIPEGYSVSREKKERFSLILESASTNQTSMYLCASSRPGQSLHSGNTIYFGEGSWLTVV.

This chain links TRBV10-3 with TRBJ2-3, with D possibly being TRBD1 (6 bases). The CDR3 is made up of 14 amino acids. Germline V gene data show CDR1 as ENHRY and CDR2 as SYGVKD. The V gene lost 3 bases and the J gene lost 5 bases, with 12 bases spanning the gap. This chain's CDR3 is CAISERTVRDTQYF. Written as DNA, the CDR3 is TGTGCCATCAGTGAAAGGACAGTCCGAGATACGCAGTATTTT.

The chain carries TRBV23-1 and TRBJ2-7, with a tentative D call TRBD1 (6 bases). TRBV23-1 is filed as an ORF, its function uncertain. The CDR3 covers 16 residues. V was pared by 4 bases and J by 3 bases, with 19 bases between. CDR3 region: CASSRAGDKLFYEQYF. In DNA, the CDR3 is TGCGCCAGCAGTCGGGCAGGGGACAAACTATTCTACGAGCAGTACTTC.

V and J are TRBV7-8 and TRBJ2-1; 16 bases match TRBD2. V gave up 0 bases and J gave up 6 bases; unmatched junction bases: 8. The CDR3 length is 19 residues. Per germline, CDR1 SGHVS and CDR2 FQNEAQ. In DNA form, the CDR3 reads TGTGCCAGCAGCTTAGCGGGACTAGCGGGGGGGTCCCTCTCCAATGAGCAGTTCTTC. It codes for CASSLAGLAGGSLSNEQFF.

This CDR3 reads CATSRERGRANTGELFF. The CDR3 DNA follows: TGTGCCACCAGCAGAGAGAGGGGGAGGGCGAACACCGGGGAGCTGTTTTTT. V is TRBV15 and J is TRBJ2-2, with D possibly TRBD2 on 7 matching bases. Per germline, CDR1 LNHNV and CDR2 YYDKDF (reference sequence). The CDR3 totals 17 residues. V dropped 0 bases and J dropped 0 bases, with 11 bases sitting between them.

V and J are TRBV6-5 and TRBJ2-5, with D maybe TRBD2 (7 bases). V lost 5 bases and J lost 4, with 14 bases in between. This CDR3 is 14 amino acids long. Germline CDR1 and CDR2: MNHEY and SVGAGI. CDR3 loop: CASSLGEGGETQYF. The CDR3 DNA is TGTGCCAGCAGTCTGGGGGAGGGGGGAGAGACCCAGTACTTC.

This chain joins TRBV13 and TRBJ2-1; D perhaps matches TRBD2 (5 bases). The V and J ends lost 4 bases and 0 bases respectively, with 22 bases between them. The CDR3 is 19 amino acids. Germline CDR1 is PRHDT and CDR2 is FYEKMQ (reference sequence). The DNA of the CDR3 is TGTGCCAGCAGCTCCTCATCCGCCCAGAGTGGGAGCTCCTACAATGAGCAGTTCTTC. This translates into CASSSSSAQSGSSYNEQFF.

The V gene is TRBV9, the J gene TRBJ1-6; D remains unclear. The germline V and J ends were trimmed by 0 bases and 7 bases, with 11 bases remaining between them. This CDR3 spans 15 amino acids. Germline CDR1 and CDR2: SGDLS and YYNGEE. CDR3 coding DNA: TGTGCCAGCAGCGTAGAAGAGGCGGGCAATTCACCCCTCCACTTT. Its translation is CASSVEEAGNSPLHF.

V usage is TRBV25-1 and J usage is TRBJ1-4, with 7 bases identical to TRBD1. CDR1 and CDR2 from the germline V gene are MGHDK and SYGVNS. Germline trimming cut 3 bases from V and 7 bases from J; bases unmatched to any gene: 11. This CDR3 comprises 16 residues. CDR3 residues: CASSESGRGFGEKLFF. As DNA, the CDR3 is TGTGCCAGCAGTGAGAGTGGCAGGGGGTTCGGTGAAAAACTGTTTTTT.

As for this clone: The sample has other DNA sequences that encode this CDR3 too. In DNA form, the CDR3 reads TGTGCCAGCAGCTTAGTGCAGGGCGGCAATCAGCCCCAGCATTTT. Its translation is CASSLVQGGNQPQHF. V and J are TRBV7-2 and TRBJ1-5; weak D call: TRBD1 (5 bases). In germline, CDR1 is SGHTA, CDR2 FQGNSA. This CDR3 region has 15 residues. With 1 base removed from V and 2 bases from J, the gap between germline ends came to 9 bases. Full variable domain (rest looked up from reference TRBV7-2 and TRBJ1-5): GAGVSQSPSNKVTEKGKDVELRCDPISGHTALYWYRQSLGQGLEFLIYFQGNSAPDKSGLPSDRFSAERTGGSVSTLTIQRTQQEDSAVYLCASSLVQGGNQPQHFGDGTRLSIL.

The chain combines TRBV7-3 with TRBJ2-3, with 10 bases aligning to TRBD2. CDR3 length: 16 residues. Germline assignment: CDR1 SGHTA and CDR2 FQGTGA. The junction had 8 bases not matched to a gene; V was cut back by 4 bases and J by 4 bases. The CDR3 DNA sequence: TGTGCCAGCAGCTCCATCGGACTAGCGGACCCAGATACGCAGTATTTT. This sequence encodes CASSSIGLADPDTQYF.

The CDR3 DNA reads as TGTGCCAGCAGCCTGGGACTAGTGCAAGAGACCCAGTACTTC. Encoded protein: CASSLGLVQETQYF. This chain connects TRBV7-9 to TRBJ2-5; the match to TRBD2 covers 8 bases. Germline CDR1 SEHNR, CDR2 FQNEAQ (reference sequence). The V segment lost 5 bases and the J segment 2 bases; nucleotides outside the gene matches: 4. The CDR3 loop spans 14 amino acids.

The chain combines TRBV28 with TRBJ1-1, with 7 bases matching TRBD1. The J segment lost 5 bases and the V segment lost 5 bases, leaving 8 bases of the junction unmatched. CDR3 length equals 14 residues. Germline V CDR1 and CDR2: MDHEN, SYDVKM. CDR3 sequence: CASSATGVETEAFF. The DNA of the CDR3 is TGTGCCAGCAGTGCCACAGGGGTGGAGACTGAAGCTTTCTTT.

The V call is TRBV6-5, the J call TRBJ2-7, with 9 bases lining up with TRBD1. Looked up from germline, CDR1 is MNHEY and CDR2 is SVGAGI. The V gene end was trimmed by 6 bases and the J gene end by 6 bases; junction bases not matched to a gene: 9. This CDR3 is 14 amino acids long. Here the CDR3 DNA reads TGTGCCAGCAGCCTGACAGGGGGTACCTTCGAGCAGTACTTC. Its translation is CASSLTGGTFEQYF.

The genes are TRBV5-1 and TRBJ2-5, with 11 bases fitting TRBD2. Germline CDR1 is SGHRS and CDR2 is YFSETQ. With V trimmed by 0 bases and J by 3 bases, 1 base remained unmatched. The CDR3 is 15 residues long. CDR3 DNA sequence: TGCGCCAGCAGCTTGGGTAGCGGGAGGGAAGAGACCCAGTACTTC. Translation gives CASSLGSGREETQYF.

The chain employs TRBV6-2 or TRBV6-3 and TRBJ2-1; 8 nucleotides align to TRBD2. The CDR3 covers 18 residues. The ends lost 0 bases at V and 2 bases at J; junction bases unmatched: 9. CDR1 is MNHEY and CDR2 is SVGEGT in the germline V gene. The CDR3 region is CASSYSILAGIPYNEQFF. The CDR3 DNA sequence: TGTGCCAGCAGTTACTCGATCCTAGCGGGTATTCCCTACAATGAGCAGTTCTTC.

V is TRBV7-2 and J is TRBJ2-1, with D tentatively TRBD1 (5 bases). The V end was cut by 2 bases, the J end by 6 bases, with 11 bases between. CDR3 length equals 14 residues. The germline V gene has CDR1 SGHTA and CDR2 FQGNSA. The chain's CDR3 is CASSLQGRSNEQFF. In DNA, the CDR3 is TGTGCCAGCAGCTTACAGGGTAGGTCCAATGAGCAGTTCTTC. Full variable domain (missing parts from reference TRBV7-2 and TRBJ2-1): GAGVSQSPSNKVTEKGKDVELRCDPISGHTALYWYRQSLGQGLEFLIYFQGNSAPDKSGLPSDRFSAERTGGSVSTLTIQRTQQEDSAVYLCASSLQGRSNEQFFGPGTRLTVL.

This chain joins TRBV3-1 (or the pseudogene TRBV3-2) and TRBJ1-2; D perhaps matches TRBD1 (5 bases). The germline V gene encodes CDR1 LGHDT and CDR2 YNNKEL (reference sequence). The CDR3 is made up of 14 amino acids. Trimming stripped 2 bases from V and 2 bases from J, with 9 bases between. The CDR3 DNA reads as TGTGCCAGCAGCCAACCTCCAGGGAACTATGGCTACACCTTC. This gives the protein CASSQPPGNYGYTF.

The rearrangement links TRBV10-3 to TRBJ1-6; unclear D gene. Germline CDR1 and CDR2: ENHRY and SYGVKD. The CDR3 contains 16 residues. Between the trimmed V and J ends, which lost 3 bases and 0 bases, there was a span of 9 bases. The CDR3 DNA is TGTGCCATCAGTGAAACACCAACCTCCTATAATTCACCCCTCCACTTT. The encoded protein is CAISETPTSYNSPLHF.

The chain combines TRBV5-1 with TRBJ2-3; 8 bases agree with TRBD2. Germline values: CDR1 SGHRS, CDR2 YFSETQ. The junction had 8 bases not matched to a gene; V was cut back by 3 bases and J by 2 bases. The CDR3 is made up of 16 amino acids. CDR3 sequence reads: CASSSPAGDFTDTQYF. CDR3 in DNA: TGCGCCAGCAGCTCACCAGCGGGAGATTTCACAGATACGCAGTATTTT.

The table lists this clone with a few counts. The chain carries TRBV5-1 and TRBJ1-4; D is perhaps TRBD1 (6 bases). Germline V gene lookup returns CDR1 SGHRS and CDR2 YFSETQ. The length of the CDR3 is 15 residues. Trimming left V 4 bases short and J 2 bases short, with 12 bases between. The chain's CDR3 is CASSTTGSTNEKLFF. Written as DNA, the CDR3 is TGCGCCAGCAGCACTACAGGGAGCACTAATGAAAAACTGTTTTTT.

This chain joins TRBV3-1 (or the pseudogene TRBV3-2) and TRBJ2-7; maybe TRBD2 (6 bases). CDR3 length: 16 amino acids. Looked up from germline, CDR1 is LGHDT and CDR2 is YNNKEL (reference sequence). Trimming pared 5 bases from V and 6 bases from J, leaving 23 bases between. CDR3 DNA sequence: TGTGCCAGCAGCGCCGTGGCGGGGAGTAAGAGAGGCGAGCAGTACTTC. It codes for CASSAVAGSKRGEQYF.

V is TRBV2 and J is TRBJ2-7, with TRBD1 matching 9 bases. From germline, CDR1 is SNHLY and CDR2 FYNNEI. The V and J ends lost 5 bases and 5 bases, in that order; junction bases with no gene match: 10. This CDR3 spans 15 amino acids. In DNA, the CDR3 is TGTGCCAGCAGTTTTCCCGGGACAGGGTTCGACGAGCAGTACTTC. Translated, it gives CASSFPGTGFDEQYF.